This TCR beta chain comes out of a study of beta chain features in type 1 diabetes. This clone has just a few counts. This CDR3 comprises 15 residues. CDR1 is LGHNA, CDR2 YSLEER, per germline. Deletions cut 0 bases from V and 7 bases from J, with 16 bases between. Reverse transcription of all isolated RNA meant that expressed TCRB transcripts were sequenced. Libraries were prepared by immunoSEQ multiplex PCR; TCRdb keeps only in-frame clonotypes and omits some of them. The sample shows 900,000 or so clones, roughly a sixth of them seen only once. V usage is TRBV4-3 and J usage is TRBJ2-7; D could derive from TRBD1 or TRBD2 (5 bases each). The origin of this receptor is a woman between 18 and 30 years old in good health. Sequencing used naive CD4+ T cells from blood. In DNA form, the CDR3 reads TGCGCCAGCAGCCAAGATTGGCAGGGAGTTCGTGAGCAGTACTTC. As protein: CASSQDWQGVREQYF.